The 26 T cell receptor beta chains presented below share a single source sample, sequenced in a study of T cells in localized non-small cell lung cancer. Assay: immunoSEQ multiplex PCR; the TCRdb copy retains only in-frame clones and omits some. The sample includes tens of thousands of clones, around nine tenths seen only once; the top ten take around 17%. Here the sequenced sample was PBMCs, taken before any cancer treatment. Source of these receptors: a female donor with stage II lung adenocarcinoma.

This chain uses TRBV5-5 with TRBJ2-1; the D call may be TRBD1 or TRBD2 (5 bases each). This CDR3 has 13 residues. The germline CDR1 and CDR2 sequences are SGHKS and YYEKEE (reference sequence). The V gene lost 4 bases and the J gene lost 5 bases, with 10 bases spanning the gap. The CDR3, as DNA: TGTGCCAGCAGCCAGGGACCGAACAATGAGCAGTTCTTC. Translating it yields CASSQGPNNEQFF. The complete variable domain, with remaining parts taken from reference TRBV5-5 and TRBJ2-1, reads DAGVTQSPTHLIKTRGQQVTLRCSPISGHKSVSWYQQVLGQGPQFIFQYYEKEERGRGNFPDRFSARQFPNYSSELNVNALLLGDSALYLCASSQGPNNEQFFGPGTRLTVL.

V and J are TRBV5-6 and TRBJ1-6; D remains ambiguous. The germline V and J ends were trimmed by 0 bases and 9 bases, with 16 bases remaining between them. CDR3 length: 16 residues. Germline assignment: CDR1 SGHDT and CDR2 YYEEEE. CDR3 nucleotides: TGTGCCAGCAGCTTGGCCAACACAGCTCGTATTTCACCCCTCCACTTT. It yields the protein CASSLANTARISPLHF.

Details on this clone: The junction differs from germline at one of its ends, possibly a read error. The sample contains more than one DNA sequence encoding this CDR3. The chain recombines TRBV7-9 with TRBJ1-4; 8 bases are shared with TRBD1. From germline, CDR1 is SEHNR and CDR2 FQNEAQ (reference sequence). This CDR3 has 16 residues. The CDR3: CASSPTGGSTNEKLFF. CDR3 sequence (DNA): TGTGCTAGCAGTCCAACAGGGGGATCAACTAATGAAAAACTGTTTTTT.

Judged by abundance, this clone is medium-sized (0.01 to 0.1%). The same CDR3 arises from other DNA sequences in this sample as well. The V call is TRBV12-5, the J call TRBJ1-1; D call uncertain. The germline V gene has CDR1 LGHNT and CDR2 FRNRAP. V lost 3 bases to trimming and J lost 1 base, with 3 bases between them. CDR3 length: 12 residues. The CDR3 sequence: CASGLWNTEAFF. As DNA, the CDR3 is TGTGCTAGTGGTTTATGGAACACTGAAGCTTTCTTT.

This CDR3 is CASSPQGAGNTIYF. The DNA of the CDR3 is TGTGCCAGCAGCCCACAGGGGGCTGGAAACACCATATATTTT. V usage is TRBV14 and J usage is TRBJ1-3; 8 bases line up with TRBD1. The trim removed 4 bases at V and 2 bases at J, leaving 1 base unmatched. This CDR3 spans 14 amino acids. In germline, CDR1 is SGHDN, CDR2 FVKESK.

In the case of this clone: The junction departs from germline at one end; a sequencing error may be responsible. Here the CDR3 reads CASSLALHNEQFF. In nucleotides, the CDR3 is TGTGCTAGCAGCTTAGCGCTCCACAATGAGCAGTTCTTC. The chain uses TRBV7-7 and TRBJ2-1, with D possibly being TRBD2 (5 bases). Germline values: CDR1 SSHAT, CDR2 FNYEAQ (reference sequence). This CDR3 region has 13 residues.

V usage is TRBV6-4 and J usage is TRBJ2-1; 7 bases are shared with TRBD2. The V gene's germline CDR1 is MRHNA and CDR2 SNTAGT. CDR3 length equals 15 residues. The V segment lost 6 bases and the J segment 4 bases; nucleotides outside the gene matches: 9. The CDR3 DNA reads TGTGCCAGCAGCCCCGCGGCTAGCGGTTACAATGAGCAGTTCTTC. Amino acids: CASSPAASGYNEQFF.

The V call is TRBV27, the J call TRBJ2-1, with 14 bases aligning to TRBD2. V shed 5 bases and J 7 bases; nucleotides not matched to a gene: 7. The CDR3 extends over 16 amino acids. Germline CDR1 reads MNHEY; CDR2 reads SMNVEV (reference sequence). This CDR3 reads CASSPRTSGGLNEQFF. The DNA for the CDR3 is TGTGCCAGCAGTCCCCGGACTAGCGGGGGGTTAAATGAGCAGTTCTTC.

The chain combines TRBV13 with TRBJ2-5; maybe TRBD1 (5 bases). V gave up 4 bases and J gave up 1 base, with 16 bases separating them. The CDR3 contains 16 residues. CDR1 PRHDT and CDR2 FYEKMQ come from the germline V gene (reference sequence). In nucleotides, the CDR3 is TGTGCCAGCAGCTCAAATCCCATAAGGGGCCAAGAGACCCAGTACTTC. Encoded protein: CASSSNPIRGQETQYF.

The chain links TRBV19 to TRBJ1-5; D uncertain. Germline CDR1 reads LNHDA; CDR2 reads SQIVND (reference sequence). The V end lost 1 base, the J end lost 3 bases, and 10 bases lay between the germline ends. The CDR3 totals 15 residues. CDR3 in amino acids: CASSIVFQDNQPQHF. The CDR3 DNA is TGTGCCAGTAGTATAGTCTTCCAGGACAATCAGCCCCAGCATTTT.

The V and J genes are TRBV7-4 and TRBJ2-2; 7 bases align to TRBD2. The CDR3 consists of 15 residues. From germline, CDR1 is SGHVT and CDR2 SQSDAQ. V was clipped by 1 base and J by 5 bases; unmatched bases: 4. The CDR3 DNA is TGTGCCAGCAGCTTAGGCGGGGGAGGGACCGGGGAGCTGTTTTTT. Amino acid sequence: CASSLGGGGTGELFF.

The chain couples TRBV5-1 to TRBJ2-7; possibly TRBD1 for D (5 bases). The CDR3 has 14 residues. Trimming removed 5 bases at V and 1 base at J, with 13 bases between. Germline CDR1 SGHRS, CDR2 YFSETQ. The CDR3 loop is CASRTGQGSYEQYF. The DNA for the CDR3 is TGCGCCAGCAGGACTGGACAAGGTTCCTACGAGCAGTACTTC.

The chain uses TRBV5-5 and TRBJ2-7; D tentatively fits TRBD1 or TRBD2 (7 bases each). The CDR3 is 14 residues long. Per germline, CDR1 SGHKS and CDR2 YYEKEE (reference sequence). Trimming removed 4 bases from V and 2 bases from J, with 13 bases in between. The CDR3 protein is CASSPGGGPYEQYF. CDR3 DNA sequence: TGTGCCAGCAGCCCAGGGGGGGGTCCCTACGAGCAGTACTTC.

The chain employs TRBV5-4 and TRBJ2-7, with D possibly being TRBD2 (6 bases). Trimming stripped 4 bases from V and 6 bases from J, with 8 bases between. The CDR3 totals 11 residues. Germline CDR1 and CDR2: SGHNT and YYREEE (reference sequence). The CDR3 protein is CASSVGGEQYF. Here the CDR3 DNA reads TGTGCCAGCAGCGTCGGGGGCGAGCAGTACTTC.

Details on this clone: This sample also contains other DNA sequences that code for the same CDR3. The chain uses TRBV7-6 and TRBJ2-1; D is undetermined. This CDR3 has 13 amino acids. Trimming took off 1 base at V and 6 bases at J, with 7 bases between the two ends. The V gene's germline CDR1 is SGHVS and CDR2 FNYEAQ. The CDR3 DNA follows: TGTGCCAGCAGCTTAGAATTGGGCAATGAGCAGTTCTTC. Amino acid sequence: CASSLELGNEQFF.

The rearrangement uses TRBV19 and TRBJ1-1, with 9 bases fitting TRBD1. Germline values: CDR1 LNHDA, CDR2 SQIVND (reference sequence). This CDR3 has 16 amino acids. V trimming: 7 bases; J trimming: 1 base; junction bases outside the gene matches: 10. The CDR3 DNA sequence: TGTGCCAGTACCCCAATCGGGACAGGGCAGAACACTGAAGCTTTCTTT. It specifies CASTPIGTGQNTEAFF.

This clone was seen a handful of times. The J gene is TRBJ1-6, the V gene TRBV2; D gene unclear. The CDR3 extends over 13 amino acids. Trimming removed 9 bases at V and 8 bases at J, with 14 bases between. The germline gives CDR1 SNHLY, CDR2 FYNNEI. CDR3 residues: CASTPRADSPLHF. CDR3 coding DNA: TGTGCCAGTACTCCGAGGGCGGATTCACCCCTCCACTTT.

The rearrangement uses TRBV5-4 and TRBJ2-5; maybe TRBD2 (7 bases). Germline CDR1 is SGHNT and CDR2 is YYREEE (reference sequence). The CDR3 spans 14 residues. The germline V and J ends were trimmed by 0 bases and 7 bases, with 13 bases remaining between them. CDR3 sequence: CASSLEGGAVTQYF. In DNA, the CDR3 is TGTGCCAGCAGCTTGGAGGGGGGGGCTGTGACCCAGTACTTC.

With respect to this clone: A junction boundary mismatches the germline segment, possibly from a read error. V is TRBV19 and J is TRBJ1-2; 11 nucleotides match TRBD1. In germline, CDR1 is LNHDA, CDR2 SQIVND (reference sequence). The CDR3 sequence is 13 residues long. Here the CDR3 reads CASRTGGRYGYAF. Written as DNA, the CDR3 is TGTGCCTCCCGGACAGGGGGCAGGTATGGCTACGCCTTC.

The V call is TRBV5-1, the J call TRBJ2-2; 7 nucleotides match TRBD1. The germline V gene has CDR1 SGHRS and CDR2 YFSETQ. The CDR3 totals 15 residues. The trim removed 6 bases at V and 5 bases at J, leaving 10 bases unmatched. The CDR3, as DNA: TGCGCCAGCACCACCTCGACAGGGTCTACCGGGGAGCTGTTTTTT. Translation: CASTTSTGSTGELFF. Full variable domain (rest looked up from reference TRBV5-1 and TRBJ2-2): KAGVTQTPRYLIKTRGQQVTLSCSPISGHRSVSWYQQTPGQGLQFLFEYFSETQRNKGNFPGRFSGRQFSNSRSEMNVSTLELGDSALYLCASTTSTGSTGELFFGEGSRLTVL.

The CDR3 coding sequence is TGTGCCTGGACCGACGGGTTCGGCTATAATTCACCCCTCCACTTT. The encoded protein is CAWTDGFGYNSPLHF. The chain joins TRBV30 to TRBJ1-6; the D is unclear. This CDR3 is 15 amino acids long. Germline V gives CDR1 GTSNPN, CDR2 SVGIG (reference sequence). Trimming stripped 4 bases from V and 3 bases from J, with 13 bases between.

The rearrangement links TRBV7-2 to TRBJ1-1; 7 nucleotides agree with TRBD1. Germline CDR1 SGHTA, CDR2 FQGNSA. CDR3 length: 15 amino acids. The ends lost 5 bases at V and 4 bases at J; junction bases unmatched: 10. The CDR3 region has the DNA TGTGCCAGCAGCCCGCGACAGGGAGCGGGCACTGAAGCTTTCTTT. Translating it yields CASSPRQGAGTEAFF.

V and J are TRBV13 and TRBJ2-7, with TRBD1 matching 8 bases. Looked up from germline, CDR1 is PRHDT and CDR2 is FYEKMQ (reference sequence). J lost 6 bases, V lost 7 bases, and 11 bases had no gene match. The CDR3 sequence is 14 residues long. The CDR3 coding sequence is TGTGCCAGCAAAACCAGGGGGCGCGAGCTCGAGCAGTACTTC. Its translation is CASKTRGRELEQYF.

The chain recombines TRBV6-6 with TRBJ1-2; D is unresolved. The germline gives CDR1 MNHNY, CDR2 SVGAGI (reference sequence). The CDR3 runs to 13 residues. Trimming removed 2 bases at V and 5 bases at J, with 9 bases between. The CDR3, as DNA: TGTGCCAGCAGTTACGGGCAGGAATATGGCTACACCTTC. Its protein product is CASSYGQEYGYTF.

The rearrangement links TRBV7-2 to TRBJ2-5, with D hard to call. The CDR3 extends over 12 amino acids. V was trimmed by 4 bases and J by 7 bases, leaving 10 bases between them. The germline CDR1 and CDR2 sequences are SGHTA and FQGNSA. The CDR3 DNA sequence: TGTGCCAGCAGCTCTTACGCTGGGACCCAGTACTTC. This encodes CASSSYAGTQYF.

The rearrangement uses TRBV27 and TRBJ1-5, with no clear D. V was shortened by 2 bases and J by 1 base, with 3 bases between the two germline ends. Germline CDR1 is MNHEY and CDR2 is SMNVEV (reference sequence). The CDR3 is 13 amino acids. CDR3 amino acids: CASSLTSNQPQHF. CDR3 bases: TGTGCCAGCAGTTTAACGAGCAATCAGCCCCAGCATTTT.